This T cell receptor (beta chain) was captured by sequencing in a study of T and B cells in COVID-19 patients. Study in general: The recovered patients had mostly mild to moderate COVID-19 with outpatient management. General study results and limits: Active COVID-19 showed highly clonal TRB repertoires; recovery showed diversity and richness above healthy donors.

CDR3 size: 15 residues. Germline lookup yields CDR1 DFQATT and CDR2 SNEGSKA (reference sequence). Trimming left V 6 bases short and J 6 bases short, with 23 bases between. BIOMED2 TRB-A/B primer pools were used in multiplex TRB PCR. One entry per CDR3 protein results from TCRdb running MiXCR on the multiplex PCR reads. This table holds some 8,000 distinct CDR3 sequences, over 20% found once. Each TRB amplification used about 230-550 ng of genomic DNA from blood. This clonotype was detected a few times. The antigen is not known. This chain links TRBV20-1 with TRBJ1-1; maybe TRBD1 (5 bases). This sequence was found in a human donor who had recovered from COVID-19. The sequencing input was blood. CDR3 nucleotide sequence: TGCAGTGCCTCGGATACGGGGGGAGGTGGGCCTGAAGCTTTCTTT. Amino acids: CSASDTGGGGPEAFF.